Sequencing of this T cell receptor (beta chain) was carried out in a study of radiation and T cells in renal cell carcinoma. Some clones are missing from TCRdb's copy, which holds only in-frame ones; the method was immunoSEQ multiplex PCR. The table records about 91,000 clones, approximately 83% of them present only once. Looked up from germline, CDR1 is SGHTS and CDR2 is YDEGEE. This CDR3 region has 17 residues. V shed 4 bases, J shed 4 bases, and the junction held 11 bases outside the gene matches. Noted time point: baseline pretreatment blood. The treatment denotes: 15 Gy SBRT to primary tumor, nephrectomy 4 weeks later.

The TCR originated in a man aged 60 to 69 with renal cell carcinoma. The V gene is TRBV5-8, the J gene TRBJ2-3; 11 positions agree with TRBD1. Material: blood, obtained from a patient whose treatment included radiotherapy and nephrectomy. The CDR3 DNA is TGTGCCAGCAGCCGCTGGAAGGACAGGGGGCCGTCAGATACGCAGTATTTT. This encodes CASSRWKDRGPSDTQYF. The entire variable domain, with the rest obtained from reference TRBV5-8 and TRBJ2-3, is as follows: EAGVTQSPTHLIKTRGQQATLRCSPISGHTSVYWYQQALGLGLQFLLWYDEGEERNRGNFPPRFSGRQFPNYSSELNVNALELEDSALYLCASSRWKDRGPSDTQYFGPGTRLTVL.